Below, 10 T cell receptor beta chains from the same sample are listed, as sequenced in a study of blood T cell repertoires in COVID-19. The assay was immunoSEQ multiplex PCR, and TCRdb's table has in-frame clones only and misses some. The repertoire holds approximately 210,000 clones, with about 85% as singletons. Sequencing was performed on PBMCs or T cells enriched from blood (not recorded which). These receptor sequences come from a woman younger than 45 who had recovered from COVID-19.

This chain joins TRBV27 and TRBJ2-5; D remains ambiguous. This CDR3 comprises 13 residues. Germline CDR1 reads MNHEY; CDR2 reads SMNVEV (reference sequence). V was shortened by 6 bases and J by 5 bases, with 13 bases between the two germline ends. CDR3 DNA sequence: TGTGCCAGCAGCCCATCAGTGTGGGAGACCCAGTACTTC. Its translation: CASSPSVWETQYF.

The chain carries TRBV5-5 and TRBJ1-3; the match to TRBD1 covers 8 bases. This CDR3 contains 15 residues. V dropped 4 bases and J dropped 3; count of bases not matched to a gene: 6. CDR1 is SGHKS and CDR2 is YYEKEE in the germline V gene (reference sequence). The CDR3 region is CASSHTGGDGNTIYF. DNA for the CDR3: TGTGCCAGCAGCCATACAGGGGGGGATGGAAACACCATATATTTT.

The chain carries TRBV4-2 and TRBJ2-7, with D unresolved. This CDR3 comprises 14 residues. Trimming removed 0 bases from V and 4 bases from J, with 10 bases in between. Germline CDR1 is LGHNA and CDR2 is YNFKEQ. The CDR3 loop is CASSQDGRSYEQYF. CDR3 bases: TGTGCCAGCAGCCAAGATGGGCGTTCATACGAGCAGTACTTC.

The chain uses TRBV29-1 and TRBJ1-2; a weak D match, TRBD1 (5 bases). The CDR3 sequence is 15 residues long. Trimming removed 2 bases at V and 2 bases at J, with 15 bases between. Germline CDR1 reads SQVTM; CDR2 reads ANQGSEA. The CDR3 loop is CSVEKGSGLNYGYTF. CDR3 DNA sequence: TGCAGCGTTGAAAAGGGATCAGGGTTAAACTATGGCTACACCTTC.

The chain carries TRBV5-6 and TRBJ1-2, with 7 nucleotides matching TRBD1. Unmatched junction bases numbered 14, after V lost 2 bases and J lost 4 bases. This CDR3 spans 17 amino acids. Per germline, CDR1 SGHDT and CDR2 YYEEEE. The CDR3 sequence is CASSFRQGLTGGYGYTF. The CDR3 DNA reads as TGTGCCAGCAGCTTCCGACAGGGTCTTACCGGAGGCTATGGCTACACCTTC.

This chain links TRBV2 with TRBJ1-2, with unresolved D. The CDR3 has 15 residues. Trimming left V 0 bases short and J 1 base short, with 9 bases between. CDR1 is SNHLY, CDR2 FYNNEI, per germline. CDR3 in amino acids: CASSEALGINYGYTF. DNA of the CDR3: TGTGCCAGCAGTGAAGCGCTTGGCATTAACTATGGCTACACCTTC.

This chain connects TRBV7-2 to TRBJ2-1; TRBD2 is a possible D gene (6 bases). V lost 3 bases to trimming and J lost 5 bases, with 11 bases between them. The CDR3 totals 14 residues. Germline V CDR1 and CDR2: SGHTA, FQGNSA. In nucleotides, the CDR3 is TGTGCCAGCAGCTTCCGGGGGTTGGACAATGAGCAGTTCTTC. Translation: CASSFRGLDNEQFF.

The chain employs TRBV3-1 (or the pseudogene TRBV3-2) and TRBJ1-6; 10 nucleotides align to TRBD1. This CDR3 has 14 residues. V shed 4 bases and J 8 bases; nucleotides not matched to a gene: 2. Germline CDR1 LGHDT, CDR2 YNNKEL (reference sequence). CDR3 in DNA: TGTGCCAGCAGCCCGGGACAGGGGTATTCACCCCTCCACTTT. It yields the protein CASSPGQGYSPLHF.

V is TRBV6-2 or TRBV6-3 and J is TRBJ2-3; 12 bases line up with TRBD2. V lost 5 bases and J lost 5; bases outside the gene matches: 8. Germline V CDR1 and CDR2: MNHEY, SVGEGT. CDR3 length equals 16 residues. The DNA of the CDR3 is TGTGCCAGCAGTCAAAGACTAGCGGGGGTGGAAGATACGCAGTATTTT. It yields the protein CASSQRLAGVEDTQYF.

The CDR3 region has the DNA TGCAGCGCCCCCCAACAGGGGCGCACTGAAGCTTTCTTT. Its protein product is CSAPQQGRTEAFF. The rearrangement links TRBV29-1 to TRBJ1-1, with 7 bases identical to TRBD1. The CDR3 runs 13 residues. After removal of 7 bases from V and 4 bases from J, the junction contained 9 bases not matched to a gene. Germline values: CDR1 SQVTM, CDR2 ANQGSEA.